The clone carrying this TCR beta chain was observed a handful of times. Antigen specificity is unknown. The germline CDR1 and CDR2 sequences are SGHNT and YENEEA. This CDR3 is built from 15 residues. The V and J ends lost 5 bases and 1 base respectively, with 13 bases between them. Using a J-beta primer mix together with a sample-barcoded 5' primer, a second PCR was run for roughly 6 to 11 cycles. TCRdb called the 5' RACE reads again in MiXCR, with one record for every CDR3 protein. Of about 690,000 distinct CDR3 sequences in the sample, about 43% are singletons; the top ten hold 25% to 35%. Aged about 6 to 95, donors were systemically healthy Caucasians from Russia. The sample, about 9.2 milliliters of peripheral blood, was drawn from each donor. This record comes from a study of blood T cells in healthy people across ages. Study-wide results and limits: The recorded TCR beta diversity per million T cells decreased in a roughly linear manner with age.

The source of this sequence is a man at least 80 years old in good health. The chain recombines TRBV11-3 with TRBJ2-3; D unresolved. The specimen sequenced was blood. CDR3 protein: CASSPHGRGTDTQYF. Written as DNA, the CDR3 is TGTGCCAGCAGCCCGCACGGACGGGGCACAGATACGCAGTATTTT.